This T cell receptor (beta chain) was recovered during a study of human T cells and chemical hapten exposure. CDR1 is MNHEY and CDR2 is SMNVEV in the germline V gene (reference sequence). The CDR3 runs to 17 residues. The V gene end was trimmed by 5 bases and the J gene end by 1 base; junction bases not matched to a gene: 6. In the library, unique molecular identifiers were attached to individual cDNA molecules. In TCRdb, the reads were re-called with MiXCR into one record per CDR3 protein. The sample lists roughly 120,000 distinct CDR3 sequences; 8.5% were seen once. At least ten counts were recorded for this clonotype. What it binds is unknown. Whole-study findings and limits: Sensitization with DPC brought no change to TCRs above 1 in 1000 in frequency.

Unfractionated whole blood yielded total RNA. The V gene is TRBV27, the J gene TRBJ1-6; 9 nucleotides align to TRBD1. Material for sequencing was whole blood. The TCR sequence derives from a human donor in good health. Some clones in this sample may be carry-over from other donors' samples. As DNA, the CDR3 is TGTGCCAGCAGTAGGGAGACAGGGGGATCCTATAATTCACCCCTCCACTTT. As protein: CASSRETGGSYNSPLHF.